This paragraph covers one T cell receptor beta chain sequence. Its cognate antigen is unknown. The data were taken from a study of cytomegalovirus exposure and HLA in healthy donors. Broader study findings: TCR beta sequences numbering roughly 18,000 were associated with HLA alleles at 0.05 false discovery rate in a later analysis. There was a cluster of highly shared sequence variants that was likely a sequencing artifact. Other equally common chains were less clonally expanded than HLA-associated TCR beta chains, a later analysis showed.

V lost 5 bases to trimming and J lost 4 bases, with 16 bases between them. The V gene's germline CDR1 is SGHVS and CDR2 FNYEAQ. This CDR3 comprises 15 residues. It was with 60 Vbeta and 13 Jbeta primers that the PCR ran. Repertoires were generated with immunoSEQ multiplex PCR, while TCRdb's copy carries only in-frame clones and drops some. The table shows approximately 180,000 clones, with 10% to 15% occurring only once. The sequenced material came from PBMCs. The TCR sequence derives from a man aged 50 to 60 in good health and CMV-seropositive. The rearrangement joins TRBV7-6 to TRBJ2-3, with a tentative D call TRBD1 (6 bases). CDR3 sequence: CASSAQGSGADTQYF. The CDR3, as DNA: TGTGCCAGCAGCGCACAGGGTTCGGGCGCAGATACGCAGTATTTT.